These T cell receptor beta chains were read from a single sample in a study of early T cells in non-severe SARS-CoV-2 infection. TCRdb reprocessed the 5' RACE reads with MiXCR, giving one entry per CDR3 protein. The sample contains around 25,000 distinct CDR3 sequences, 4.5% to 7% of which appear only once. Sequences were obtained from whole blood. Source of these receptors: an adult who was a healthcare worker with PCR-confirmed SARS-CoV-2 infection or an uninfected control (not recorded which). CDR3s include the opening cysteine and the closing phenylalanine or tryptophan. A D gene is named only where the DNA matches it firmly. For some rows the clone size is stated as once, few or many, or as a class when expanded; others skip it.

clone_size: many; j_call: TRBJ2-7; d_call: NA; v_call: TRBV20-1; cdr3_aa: CSARDVRGHYEQYF; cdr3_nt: TGCAGTGCTAGAGATGTACGGGGGCACTACGAGCAGTACTTC
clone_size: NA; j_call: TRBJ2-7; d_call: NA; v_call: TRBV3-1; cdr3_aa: CASSQDRHGYEQYF; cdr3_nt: TGTGCCAGCAGCCAAGATAGGCACGGCTACGAGCAGTACTTC
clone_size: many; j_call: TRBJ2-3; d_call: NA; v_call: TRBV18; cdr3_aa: CASSPSAGDTQYF; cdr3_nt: TGTGCCAGCTCACCCTCGGCGGGGGATACGCAGTATTTT
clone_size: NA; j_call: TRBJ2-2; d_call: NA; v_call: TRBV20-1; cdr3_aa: CSARNRRGTNTGELFF; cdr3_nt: TGCAGTGCTCGAAATAGACGGGGAACGAACACCGGGGAGCTGTTTTTT
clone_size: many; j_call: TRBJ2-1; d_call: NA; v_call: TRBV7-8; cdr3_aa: CASSLREQFF; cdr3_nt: TGTGCCAGCAGCTTACGTGAGCAGTTCTTC
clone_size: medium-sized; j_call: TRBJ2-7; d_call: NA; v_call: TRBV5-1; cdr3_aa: CASSPGPMGEQYF; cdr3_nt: TGCGCCAGCAGCCCGGGACCGATGGGGGAGCAGTACTTC
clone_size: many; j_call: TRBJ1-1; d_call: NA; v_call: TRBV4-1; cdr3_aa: CASSRDWGAPGGEAFF; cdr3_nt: TGCGCCAGCAGCCGAGATTGGGGGGCGCCGGGAGGTGAAGCTTTCTTT
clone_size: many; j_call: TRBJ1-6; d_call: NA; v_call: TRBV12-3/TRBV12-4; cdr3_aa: CASSRSGTRGNSPLHF; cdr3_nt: TGTGCCAGCAGTCGATCCGGGACCCGGGGTAATTCACCCCTCCACTTT
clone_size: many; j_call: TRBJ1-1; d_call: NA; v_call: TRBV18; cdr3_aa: CASSPKTGENTEAFF; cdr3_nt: TGTGCCAGCTCACCGAAGACAGGAGAGAACACTGAAGCTTTCTTT
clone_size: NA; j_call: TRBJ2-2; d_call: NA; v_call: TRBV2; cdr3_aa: CASSSSRVPNTGELFF; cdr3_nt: TGTGCCAGCAGCTCATCACGGGTTCCTAACACCGGGGAGCTGTTTTTT
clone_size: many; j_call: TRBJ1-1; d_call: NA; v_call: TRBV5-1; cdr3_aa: CASSLARWGTEAFF; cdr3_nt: TGCGCCAGCAGCTTGGCACGTTGGGGGACTGAAGCTTTCTTT
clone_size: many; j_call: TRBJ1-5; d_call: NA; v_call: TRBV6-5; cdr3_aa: CASKLTGTSSSNQPQHF; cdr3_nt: TGTGCCAGCAAGTTGACAGGCACGTCTTCGAGCAATCAGCCCCAGCATTTT
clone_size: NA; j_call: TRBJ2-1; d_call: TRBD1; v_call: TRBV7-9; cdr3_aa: CASSLVGQFPDNEQFF; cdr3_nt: TGTGCCAGCAGCTTAGTGGGACAGTTCCCGGACAATGAGCAGTTCTTC
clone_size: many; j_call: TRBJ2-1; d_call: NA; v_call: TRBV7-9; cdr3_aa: CASSQQQGNEQFF; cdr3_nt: TGTGCCAGCAGCCAACAACAGGGCAATGAGCAGTTCTTC
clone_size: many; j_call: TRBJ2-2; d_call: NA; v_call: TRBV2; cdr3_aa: CASREGTSNTGELFF; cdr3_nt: TGTGCCAGCAGGGAGGGGACCTCGAACACCGGGGAGCTGTTTTTT
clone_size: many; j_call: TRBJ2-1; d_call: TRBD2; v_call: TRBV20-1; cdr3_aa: CSASLGLAGREQFF; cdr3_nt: TGCAGTGCTAGTTTAGGACTAGCTGGTAGGGAGCAGTTCTTC
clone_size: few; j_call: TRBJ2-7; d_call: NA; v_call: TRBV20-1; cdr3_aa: CSAGGRLAYEQYF; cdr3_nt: TGCAGTGCCGGGGGACGGCTAGCCTACGAGCAGTACTTC
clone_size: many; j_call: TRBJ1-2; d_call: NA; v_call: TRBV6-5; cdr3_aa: CASSPLRDYGYTF; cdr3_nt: TGTGCCAGCAGTCCTCTCCGGGACTATGGCTACACCTTC
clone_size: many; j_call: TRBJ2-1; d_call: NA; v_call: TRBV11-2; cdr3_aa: CASSLEYNEQFF; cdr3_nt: TGTGCCAGCAGCTTGGAGTACAATGAGCAGTTCTTC
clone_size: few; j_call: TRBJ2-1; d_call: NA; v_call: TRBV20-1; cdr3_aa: CSARQANPQDARDPQIFYNEQFF; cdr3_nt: TGCAGTGCTAGACAGGCTAATCCTCAGGATGCCCGGGACCCTCAGATTTTCTACAATGAGCAGTTCTTC
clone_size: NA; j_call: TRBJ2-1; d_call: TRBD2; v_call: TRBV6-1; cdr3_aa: CASRDGGTASSYNEQFF; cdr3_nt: TGTGCCAGCAGGGACGGGGGGACGGCGAGCTCCTACAATGAGCAGTTCTTC
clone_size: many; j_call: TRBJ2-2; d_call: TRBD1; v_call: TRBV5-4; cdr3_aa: CASSLAAGGPGELFF; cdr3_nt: TGTGCCAGCAGCTTGGCCGCAGGGGGCCCCGGGGAGCTGTTTTTT
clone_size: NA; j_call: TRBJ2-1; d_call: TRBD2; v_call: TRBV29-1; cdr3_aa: CSVVGGVTSYNEQFF; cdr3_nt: TGCAGCGTTGTGGGGGGGGTCACCTCCTACAATGAGCAGTTCTTC
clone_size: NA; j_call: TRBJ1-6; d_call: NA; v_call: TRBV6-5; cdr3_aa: CASSYRYGAANSPLHF; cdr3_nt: TGTGCCAGCAGTTATCGGTACGGGGCGGCCAACTCACCCCTCCACTTT
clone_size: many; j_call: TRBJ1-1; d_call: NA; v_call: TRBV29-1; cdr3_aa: CSGAGADTEAFF; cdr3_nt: TGCAGCGGTGCGGGGGCTGACACTGAAGCTTTCTTT
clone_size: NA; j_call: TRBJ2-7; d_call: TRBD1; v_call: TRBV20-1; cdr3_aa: CSAPGQSYEQYF; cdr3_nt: TGCAGTGCCCCGGGACAGAGCTACGAGCAGTACTTC
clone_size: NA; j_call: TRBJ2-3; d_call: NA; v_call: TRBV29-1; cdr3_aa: CSVVGLTTPTDTQYF; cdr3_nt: TGCAGCGTTGTGGGTTTGACCACTCCTACAGATACGCAGTATTTT
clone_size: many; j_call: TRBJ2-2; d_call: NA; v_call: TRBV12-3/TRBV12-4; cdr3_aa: CASSPQATGELFF; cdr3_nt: TGTGCCAGCAGCCCTCAGGCAACCGGGGAGCTGTTTTTT
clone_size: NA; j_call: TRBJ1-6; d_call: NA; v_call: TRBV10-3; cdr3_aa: CAIRGTYNSPLHF; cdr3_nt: TGTGCCATCCGTGGCACCTATAATTCACCCCTCCACTTT
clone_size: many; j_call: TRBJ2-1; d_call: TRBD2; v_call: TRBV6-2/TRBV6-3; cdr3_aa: CASRELAGALYNEQFF; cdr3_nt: TGTGCCAGCAGGGAACTAGCGGGGGCCTTATACAATGAGCAGTTCTTC
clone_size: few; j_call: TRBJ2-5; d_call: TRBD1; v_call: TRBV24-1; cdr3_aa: CATMVKQGDQETQYF; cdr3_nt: TGTGCCACCATGGTCAAACAGGGGGACCAAGAGACCCAGTACTTC
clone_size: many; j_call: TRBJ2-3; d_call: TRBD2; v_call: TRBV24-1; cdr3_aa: CATSSTMGGTSTDTQYF; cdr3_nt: TGTGCCACCAGTTCGACAATGGGGGGGACTAGCACAGATACGCAGTATTTT
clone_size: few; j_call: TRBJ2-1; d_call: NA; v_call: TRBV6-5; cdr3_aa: CASSYSGVSSHNNEQFF; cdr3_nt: TGTGCCAGCAGTTACAGTGGGGTTAGCTCCCACAACAATGAGCAGTTCTTC
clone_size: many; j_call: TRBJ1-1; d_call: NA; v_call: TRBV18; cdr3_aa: CASSPTVNTEAFF; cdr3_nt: TGTGCCAGCTCACCGACAGTGAACACTGAAGCTTTCTTT
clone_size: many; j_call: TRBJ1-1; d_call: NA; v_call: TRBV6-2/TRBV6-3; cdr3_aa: CASSLGQLNTEAFF; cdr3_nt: TGTGCCAGCAGTCTCGGACAGTTGAACACTGAAGCTTTCTTT
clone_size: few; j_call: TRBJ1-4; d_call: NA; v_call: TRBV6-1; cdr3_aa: CASRRQQSNEKLFF; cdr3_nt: TGTGCCAGCAGGAGACAGCAGTCTAATGAAAAACTGTTTTTT
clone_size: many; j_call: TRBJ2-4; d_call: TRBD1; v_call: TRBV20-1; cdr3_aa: CSARPGQGVLRNIQYF; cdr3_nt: TGCAGTGCTAGACCGGGACAGGGGGTTTTAAGAAACATTCAGTACTTC
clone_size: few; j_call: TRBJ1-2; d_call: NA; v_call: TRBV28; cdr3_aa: CASSTDHAKDGYTF; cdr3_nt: TGTGCCAGCAGTACAGACCACGCTAAGGATGGCTACACCTTC
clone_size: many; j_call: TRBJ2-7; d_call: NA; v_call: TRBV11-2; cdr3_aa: CASSSLYEQYF; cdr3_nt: TGTGCCAGCAGCTCCCTCTACGAGCAGTACTTC
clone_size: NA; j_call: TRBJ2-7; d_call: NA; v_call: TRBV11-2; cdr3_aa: CASLWGPYEQYF; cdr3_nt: TGTGCCAGCCTCTGGGGACCCTACGAGCAGTACTTC
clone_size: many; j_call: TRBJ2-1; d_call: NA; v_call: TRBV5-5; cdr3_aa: CASSQHSGLFNEQFF; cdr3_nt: TGTGCCAGCAGCCAGCACTCGGGACTCTTCAATGAGCAGTTCTTC
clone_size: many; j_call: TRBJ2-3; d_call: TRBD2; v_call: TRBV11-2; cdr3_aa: CASSFTAGSSTDTQYF; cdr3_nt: TGTGCCAGCAGCTTTACAGCGGGGTCTAGCACAGATACGCAGTATTTT
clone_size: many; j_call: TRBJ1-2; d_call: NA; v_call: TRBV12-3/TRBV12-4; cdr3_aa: CASSLPGTAMGYTF; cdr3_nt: TGTGCCAGCAGTCTCCCTGGGACGGCTATGGGCTACACCTTC
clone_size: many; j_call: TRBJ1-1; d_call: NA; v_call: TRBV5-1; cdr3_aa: CASSTRQNTEAFF; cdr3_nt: TGCGCCAGCAGCACCCGACAGAACACTGAAGCTTTCTTT
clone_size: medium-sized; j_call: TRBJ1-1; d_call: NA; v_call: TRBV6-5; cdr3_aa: CASSYGSENTEAFF; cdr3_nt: TGTGCCAGCAGTTATGGATCGGAAAACACTGAAGCTTTCTTT
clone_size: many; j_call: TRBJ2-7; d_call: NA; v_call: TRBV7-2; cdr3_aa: CASSLSRGTSYEQYF; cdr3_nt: TGTGCCAGCAGCTTATCCCGGGGGACCTCCTACGAGCAGTACTTC
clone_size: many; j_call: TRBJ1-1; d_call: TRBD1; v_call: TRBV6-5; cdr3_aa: CASSHRGETEAFF; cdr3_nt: TGTGCCAGCAGTCACAGGGGTGAGACTGAAGCTTTCTTT
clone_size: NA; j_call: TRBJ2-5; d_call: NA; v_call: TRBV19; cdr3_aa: CASSRTRTDQETQYF; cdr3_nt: TGTGCTAGCAGTCGAACTAGGACAGACCAAGAGACCCAGTACTTC
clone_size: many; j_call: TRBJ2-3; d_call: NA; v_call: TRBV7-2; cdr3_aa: CASSQGGVGPDTQYF; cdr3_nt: TGTGCCAGCAGCCAAGGGGGGGTGGGACCAGATACGCAGTATTTT
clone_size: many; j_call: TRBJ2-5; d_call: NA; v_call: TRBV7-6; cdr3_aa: CASSLGPRGGETQYF; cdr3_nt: TGTGCCAGCAGCTTAGGACCCCGGGGCGGGGAGACCCAGTACTTC
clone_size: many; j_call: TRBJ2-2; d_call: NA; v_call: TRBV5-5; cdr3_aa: CASSLLFLATANTGELFF; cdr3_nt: TGTGCCAGCAGCTTGCTTTTTTTGGCTACAGCGAACACCGGGGAGCTGTTTTTT
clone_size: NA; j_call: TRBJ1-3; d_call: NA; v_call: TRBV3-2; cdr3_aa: CASSQAKTPSGNTIYF; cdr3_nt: TGTGCCAGCAGCCAAGCCAAGACCCCCTCTGGAAACACCATATATTTT
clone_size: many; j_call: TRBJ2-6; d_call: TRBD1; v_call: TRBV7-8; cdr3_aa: CASSLTGQGVPALSSGANVLTF; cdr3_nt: TGTGCCAGCAGCTTAACGGGACAGGGCGTTCCTGCTCTTAGCTCTGGGGCCAACGTCCTGACTTTC